This TCR beta chain was sequenced in a study of blood T cell repertoires in COVID-19. Study-wide background: Samples taken during acute and convalescent COVID-19 were collected in the United States, Italy and Spain. T cells, B-cell-depleted T cells, or PBMCs provided the cDNA or gDNA that served as material.

Authors' analysis steps: Researchers report that nucleated cell counts were estimated from reference gene primer amplification. TCRdb's copy holds only in-frame clones and misses some; the assay was immunoSEQ multiplex PCR. Clone size and the V and J calls come from that table; the DNA yielded D and trimming. Seen here are 99,000 or so clones, around 81% observed once, and the top ten hold roughly 9.4%. The CDR3 sequence is 16 residues long. CDR1 and CDR2 from the germline V gene are SGHTA and FQGNSA. V was pared by 2 bases and J by 3 bases, with 13 bases between. This chain uses TRBV7-2 with TRBJ2-2, with D maybe TRBD1 (5 bases). Sequencing was done on a sample of peripheral blood. The clonotype originates from a woman aged 70-85 years with acute or convalescent COVID-19. CDR3 protein: CASSLSQGSYTGELFF. The CDR3 bases are TGTGCCAGCAGCTTATCCCAGGGTTCGTACACCGGGGAGCTGTTTTTT.